Following are 27 T cell receptor beta chains from one sample sequenced in a study of response to subunit inactivated influenza vaccine. TCRdb redid the calling of the RT-PCR reads with MiXCR, one entry per CDR3 protein. The sample has 600,000 to 850,000 distinct CDR3 sequences, less than 15% seen once; the top ten hold roughly 7.6%. The sequences come from PBMCs from blood, collected 14 to 15 days before vaccination. The origin of the receptors is a man aged 50 to 60 who received an inactivated influenza vaccine.

The CDR3 sequence: CATSRDRAGGHEQYF. In DNA form, the CDR3 reads TGTGCCACCAGCAGAGATAGAGCGGGAGGGCACGAGCAGTACTTC. The chain links TRBV15 to TRBJ2-7, with 10 bases identical to TRBD2. The CDR3 length is 15 residues. Germline trimming cut 0 bases from V and 5 bases from J; bases unmatched to any gene: 4. Germline CDR1 is LNHNV and CDR2 is YYDKDF (reference sequence).

This clonotype was detected ten times or more. CDR3 DNA sequence: TGTGCCAGCAGTTACGAGACGTATAATTCACCCCTCCACTTT. Its protein product is CASSYETYNSPLHF. The chain is built from TRBV6-2 or TRBV6-3 and TRBJ1-6; D gene ambiguous. Germline V gene sequence: CDR1 MNHEY, CDR2 SVGEGT. This CDR3 region has 14 residues. Trimming shortened V by 2 bases and J by 4 bases, and 6 bases separated the two germline ends.

The sample holds many counts of this clonotype. Relative to the germline gene, one junction end is altered; a read error may explain this. The rearrangement links TRBV14 to TRBJ1-1; D unclear. The germline V gene has CDR1 SGHDN and CDR2 FVKESK. The CDR3 spans 13 residues. The CDR3 reads CASSQGLNSEAFF. CDR3 bases: TGTGCCAGCAGCCAAGGTCTTAACAGTGAAGCTTTCTTT.

This clonotype was counted at least ten times. The chain joins TRBV7-9 to TRBJ1-2, with D possibly matching TRBD1 (6 bases). The CDR3 covers 15 residues. V dropped 5 bases and J dropped 3 bases, with 16 bases sitting between them. CDR1 and CDR2 from the germline V gene are SEHNR and FQNEAQ (reference sequence). The CDR3 DNA follows: TGTGCCAGCAGCGGCTCTTGGGGGCCCGACTATGGCTACACCTTC. Its protein is CASSGSWGPDYGYTF.

This clonotype was counted only a few times. This sequence joins TRBV5-1 and TRBJ2-7; no clear D. Trimming cost V 4 bases and J 9 bases, with 23 bases left between them. Germline V gene sequence: CDR1 SGHRS, CDR2 YFSETQ. This CDR3 spans 15 amino acids. The CDR3 DNA follows: TGCGCCAGCAGCCGAAACTTTGACACAGCGCCACGGCAGTACTTC. This translates into CASSRNFDTAPRQYF.

The rearrangement uses TRBV6-1 and TRBJ1-5; maybe TRBD1 (6 bases). Germline values: CDR1 MNHNS, CDR2 SASEGT. V lost 10 bases and J 4 bases, leaving 14 bases between the germline ends. This CDR3 has 13 residues. Here the CDR3 DNA reads TGTGCCACCGTGAGGACAGTAAATCAGCCCCAGCATTTT. This encodes CATVRTVNQPQHF.

The chain has TRBV5-1 and TRBJ2-6; D possibly corresponds to TRBD2 (6 bases). The CDR3 extends over 20 amino acids. The V gene lost 1 base and the J gene lost 1 base, with 21 bases spanning the gap. CDR1 SGHRS and CDR2 YFSETQ come from the germline V gene. In DNA form, the CDR3 reads TGCGCCAGCAGCTTGAGTCTTAGGAACCTGGAGGGATCTGGGGCCAACGTCCTGACTTTC. It translates to CASSLSLRNLEGSGANVLTF.

This clonotype turned up a few times. The chain recombines TRBV4-3 with TRBJ2-5, with 7 positions matching TRBD2. The trim removed 1 base at V and 2 bases at J, leaving 7 bases unmatched. This CDR3 has 16 residues. Germline CDR1 and CDR2: LGHNA and YSLEER. CDR3 bases: TGCGCCAGCAGCCAAGCCCCCGGACTAGTGCAAGAGACCCAGTACTTC. Translating it yields CASSQAPGLVQETQYF.

This chain joins TRBV12-3 or TRBV12-4 and TRBJ2-1; D tentatively fits TRBD1 or TRBD2 (6 bases each). The CDR3 length is 13 residues. Deletions cut 1 base from V and 8 bases from J, with 9 bases between. This CDR3 reads CASSLGGADEQFF. DNA for the CDR3: TGTGCCAGCAGTTTAGGGGGGGCAGATGAGCAGTTCTTC.

V usage is TRBV6-2 or TRBV6-3 and J usage is TRBJ2-7; D not resolved. Germline V gene sequence: CDR1 MNHEY, CDR2 SVGEGT. The CDR3 totals 12 residues. V gave up 5 bases and J gave up 3 bases, with 8 bases separating them. The CDR3 DNA sequence: TGTGCCAGCAGTAAACAGAGCTACGAGCAGTACTTC. Amino acid sequence: CASSKQSYEQYF.

The J gene is TRBJ1-2, the V gene TRBV6-1; 7 bases match TRBD1. With 5 bases clipped from V and 6 bases from J, the junction kept 9 bases outside the gene matches. The CDR3 is made up of 14 amino acids. From germline, CDR1 is MNHNS and CDR2 SASEGT. DNA for the CDR3: TGTGCCAGCAGTATGGACTACAGGGGCCATGGCTACACCTTC. Translating it yields CASSMDYRGHGYTF.

This clonotype appeared a few times. V is TRBV7-3 and J is TRBJ2-3, with unresolved D. The V end lost 5 bases, the J end lost 2 bases, and 14 bases lay between the germline ends. The germline CDR1 and CDR2 sequences are SGHTA and FQGTGA. This CDR3 has 15 residues. In nucleotides, the CDR3 is TGTGCCAGCAGCCCCCACCCCAGCTACACAGATACGCAGTATTTT. Residues: CASSPHPSYTDTQYF.

This clonotype came up a few times. The J gene is TRBJ1-1, the V gene TRBV6-2 or TRBV6-3; weak D call: TRBD1 (5 bases). The CDR3 runs 15 residues. Trimming shortened V by 6 bases and J by 3 bases, and 17 bases separated the two germline ends. Per germline, CDR1 MNHEY and CDR2 SVGEGT. CDR3 loop: CASSPYTGGYTEAFF. The CDR3 DNA follows: TGTGCCAGCAGCCCATACACAGGAGGATACACTGAAGCTTTCTTT.

In its sample, this clonotype was seen many times. The rearrangement joins TRBV4-3 to TRBJ2-2; 12 nucleotides agree with TRBD2. The V segment lost 0 bases and the J segment 5 bases; nucleotides outside the gene matches: 10. The CDR3 runs 19 residues. Germline V gene sequence: CDR1 LGHNA, CDR2 YSLEER. The CDR3 protein is CASSQDPLTSGGRTGELFF. The CDR3 DNA is TGCGCCAGCAGCCAAGATCCTCTTACTAGCGGGGGGCGGACCGGGGAGCTGTTTTTT.

This clonotype was found a few times. The chain has TRBV7-8 and TRBJ2-3; no reliable D call. Trimming removed 1 base at V and 6 bases at J, with 17 bases between. Germline lookup yields CDR1 SGHVS and CDR2 FQNEAQ. CDR3 length: 16 residues. CDR3 protein: CASSLGTGFLSDTQYF. The DNA for the CDR3 is TGTGCCAGCAGCTTAGGGACCGGCTTTCTTTCGGATACGCAGTATTTT.

The V gene is TRBV7-6, the J gene TRBJ2-3; D is possibly TRBD2 (6 bases). With 1 base removed from V and 5 bases from J, the gap between germline ends came to 25 bases. CDR3 length: 19 residues. Germline CDR1 is SGHVS and CDR2 is FNYEAQ. DNA for the CDR3: TGTGCCAGCAGCTTAGGCCCATTTTATAAGACTAGAATAAGAGATACGCAGTATTTT. Translated, it gives CASSLGPFYKTRIRDTQYF.

The chain carries TRBV29-1 and TRBJ2-1; D call uncertain. Germline CDR1 reads SQVTM; CDR2 reads ANQGSEA. The CDR3 has 11 residues. In nucleotides, the CDR3 is TGCACCCTGAATGTCCGTGGTGAGCAGTTCTTC. It codes for CTLNVRGEQFF.

The gene calls are TRBV6-5 and TRBJ1-1; 7 bases fit TRBD1. There are 12 residues in the CDR3. The V gene's germline CDR1 is MNHEY and CDR2 SVGAGI. Losses at the gene ends were 6 bases for V and 10 bases for J; bases not matched to a gene: 8. The DNA for the CDR3 is TGTGCCAGCAGCTCGTACAGGGGAACAGCTTTCTTT. Its translation is CASSSYRGTAFF.

This clonotype was seen more than once but under ten times. CDR3 nucleotides: TGCAGTGCTACAGGGCTGACCCAAGAGACCCAGTACTTC. Residues: CSATGLTQETQYF. V and J are TRBV20-1 and TRBJ2-5; D is perhaps TRBD1 (5 bases). This CDR3 region has 13 residues. The V end was cut by 4 bases, the J end by 1 base, with 10 bases between. In germline, CDR1 is DFQATT, CDR2 SNEGSKA (reference sequence).

This clonotype was seen repeatedly, ten times or more. V is TRBV12-3 or TRBV12-4 and J is TRBJ2-2; no definite D call. This CDR3 has 15 residues. Trimming stripped 3 bases from V and 5 bases from J, with 13 bases between. DNA of the CDR3: TGTGCCAGCAGTTTCCGTCTAGGTGGGACCGGGGAGCTGTTTTTT. Protein product: CASSFRLGGTGELFF.

In its sample, this clonotype was seen a few times. The V gene is TRBV9, the J gene TRBJ1-2, with D unclear. The V end lost 3 bases, the J end lost 2 bases, and 14 bases lay between the germline ends. The CDR3 consists of 15 residues. The germline V gene has CDR1 SGDLS and CDR2 YYNGEE. CDR3 in DNA: TGTGCCAGCAGCGACCGAGGCAGCCCAAACTATGGCTACACCTTC. Translated, it gives CASSDRGSPNYGYTF.

Concerning this clonotype: A much larger clonotype is one base distant, so this may be a read error. This chain links TRBV5-1 with TRBJ1-1, with D maybe TRBD1 (6 bases). V was clipped by 8 bases and J by 9 bases, with 17 bases between them. The CDR3 consists of 12 residues. The germline V gene encodes CDR1 SGHRS and CDR2 YFSETQ. This CDR3 reads CARLQAGGKAFF. In DNA, the CDR3 is TGCGCCAGATTACAAGCTGGGGGCAAAGCTTTCTTT.

This clonotype was seen many times. The chain combines TRBV11-2 with TRBJ2-5, with no clear D. This CDR3 has 15 residues. Trimming stripped 0 bases from V and 5 bases from J, with 13 bases between. Germline V gene sequence: CDR1 SGHAT, CDR2 FQNNGV. Here the CDR3 reads CASSLDQSAAETQYF. CDR3 coding DNA: TGTGCCAGCAGCTTAGATCAGTCGGCCGCGGAGACCCAGTACTTC.

This clonotype was seen once. The gene calls are TRBV28 and TRBJ2-5, with D perhaps TRBD1 or TRBD2 (5 bases each). V lost 6 bases and J 5 bases, leaving 16 bases between the germline ends. This CDR3 region has 14 residues. Germline CDR1 MDHEN, CDR2 SYDVKM. CDR3 region: CASRSSRVAETQYF. The CDR3 DNA is TGTGCCAGCAGATCTAGCAGGGTTGCGGAGACCCAGTACTTC.

This clonotype was recorded a few times. The chain joins TRBV20-1 to TRBJ2-2; 14 nucleotides line up with TRBD2. V gave up 5 bases and J gave up 7 bases; unmatched junction bases: 6. The CDR3 has 15 amino acids. Germline values: CDR1 DFQATT, CDR2 SNEGSKA (reference sequence). The DNA of the CDR3 is TGCAGTGCTCGGACTAGCGGGGGGCGGGGCGGGGAGCTGTTTTTT. Residues: CSARTSGGRGGELFF.

This clonotype was seen a handful of times. The chain couples TRBV12-3 or TRBV12-4 to TRBJ2-1; TRBD2 matches at 7 bases. There are 18 residues in the CDR3. The ends lost 7 bases at V and 5 bases at J; junction bases unmatched: 20. This CDR3 reads CASKVGGAKIREDNEQFF. In nucleotides, the CDR3 is TGTGCCAGCAAGGTGGGAGGGGCAAAAATTCGCGAGGACAATGAGCAGTTCTTC.

This clonotype was counted a few times. This chain links TRBV20-1 with TRBJ2-2; D is unresolved. V was shortened by 6 bases and J by 5 bases, with 10 bases between the two germline ends. This CDR3 region has 12 residues. From germline, CDR1 is DFQATT and CDR2 SNEGSKA (reference sequence). The CDR3 bases are TGCAGTGCGGGCCAAGGGACCGGGGAGCTGTTTTTT. It codes for CSAGQGTGELFF.